Following are 10 T cell receptor beta chains from one sample sequenced in a study of T cells after yellow fever vaccination. TCRdb re-called the 5' RACE reads with MiXCR, one entry per CDR3 protein. The table records more than 65,000 distinct CDR3 sequences, approximately 7.3% of them present only once. The sample here was CD8+ T cells sorted from PBMCs, taken around 10 days after the first yellow fever vaccination. The source is a man aged 18 to 35 who received the YFV17D yellow fever vaccine.

This clonotype has at least ten counts. The chain is built from TRBV29-1 and TRBJ2-2; D remains unclear. Germline V lookup: CDR1 SQVTM, CDR2 ANQGSEA. The CDR3 has 14 amino acids. Trimming cost V 6 bases and J 6 bases, with 17 bases left between them. Here the CDR3 reads CSVATNGPPGELFF. The CDR3 coding sequence is TGCAGCGTCGCTACGAATGGGCCTCCCGGGGAGCTGTTTTTT.

The chain couples TRBV7-9 to TRBJ2-3; D is ambiguous. This CDR3 has 16 amino acids. The V gene's germline CDR1 is SEHNR and CDR2 FQNEAQ (reference sequence). V dropped 5 bases and J dropped 2 bases, with 17 bases sitting between them. For the CDR3, the DNA is TGTGCCAGCAGCACCCGGTTAGGGCCGAACACAGATACGCAGTATTTT. Translation: CASSTRLGPNTDTQYF. Full variable domain (missing parts from reference TRBV7-9 and TRBJ2-3): DTGVSQNPRHKITKRGQNVTFRCDPISEHNRLYWYRQTLGQGPEFLTYFQNEAQLEKSRLLSDRFSAERPKGSFSTLEIQRTEQGDSAMYLCASSTRLGPNTDTQYFGPGTRLTVL.

The chain recombines TRBV4-1 with TRBJ2-6, with D possibly TRBD1 on 6 matching bases. Looked up from germline, CDR1 is MGHRA and CDR2 is YSYEKL. With 5 bases removed from V and 4 bases from J, the gap between germline ends came to 18 bases. CDR3 length: 17 amino acids. CDR3 loop: CASSLGAAPGGANVLTF. The CDR3 DNA sequence: TGCGCCAGCAGCTTGGGGGCTGCGCCCGGCGGGGCCAACGTCCTGACTTTC.

This clonotype was seen repeatedly, ten times or more. The J gene is TRBJ2-2, the V gene TRBV10-3; D is unclear. Germline V lookup: CDR1 ENHRY, CDR2 SYGVKD. The ends were cut back, 4 bases at V and 4 bases at J, with 10 bases in the middle. The length of the CDR3 is 14 residues. This chain's CDR3 is CAISGPESTGELFF. In nucleotides, the CDR3 is TGTGCCATCAGTGGTCCAGAGAGCACCGGGGAGCTGTTTTTT.

This clonotype has more than one count but fewer than ten. The chain couples TRBV6-1 to TRBJ2-3; D ambiguous. Trimming removed 10 bases at V and 2 bases at J, with 13 bases between. The germline gives CDR1 MNHNS, CDR2 SASEGT. This CDR3 is built from 13 residues. This CDR3 reads CATTSRYTDTQYF. The CDR3 nucleotides are TGTGCCACAACGTCCCGTTACACAGATACGCAGTATTTT.

There are a few counts of this clonotype. The CDR3 loop reads CAWNHENTEAFF. CDR3 nucleotides: TGTGCCTGGAACCATGAGAACACTGAAGCTTTCTTT. This chain connects TRBV30 to TRBJ1-1, with D uncertain. V was clipped by 4 bases and J by 1 base, with 7 bases between them. This CDR3 comprises 12 residues. CDR1 is GTSNPN, CDR2 SVGIG, per germline (reference sequence).

This clonotype showed up just a few times. This sequence joins TRBV3-1 and TRBJ2-4, with D uncertain. The CDR3 has 14 residues. V lost 2 bases, J lost 6 bases, and 11 bases lay in between. Germline V gene data show CDR1 as LGHDT and CDR2 as YNNKEL (reference sequence). The CDR3 DNA is TGTGCCAGCAGCCAACCAAACGCGATAAACATTCAGTACTTC. Protein product: CASSQPNAINIQYF. Full variable domain (outside the CDR3, taken from reference TRBV3-1 and TRBJ2-4): DTAVSQTPKYLVTQMGNDKSIKCEQNLGHDTMYWYKQDSKKFLKIMFSYNNKELIINETVPNRFSPKSPDKAHLNLHINSLELGDSAVYFCASSQPNAINIQYFGAGTRLSVL.

This clonotype was recorded many times. This rearrangement joins TRBV27 to TRBJ1-1; TRBD1 might be the D (6 bases). CDR1 is MNHEY and CDR2 is SMNVEV in the germline V gene (reference sequence). Between the trimmed V and J ends, which lost 1 base and 3 bases, there was a span of 9 bases. The CDR3 loop spans 14 amino acids. This CDR3 reads CASSLFRGDTEAFF. CDR3 nucleotides: TGTGCCAGCAGTTTATTCAGGGGCGACACTGAAGCTTTCTTT.

This clonotype was seen many times. The chain is built from TRBV12-3 or TRBV12-4 and TRBJ2-7, with 9 positions matching TRBD1. With V trimmed by 3 bases and J by 1 base, 1 base remained unmatched. The length of the CDR3 is 14 residues. In DNA, the CDR3 is TGTGCCAGCAGTTTCGGACAGGGGTCCTACGAGCAGTACGTC. Its protein product is CASSFGQGSYEQYV.

In this sample, this clonotype turned up many times. The chain is built from TRBV25-1 and TRBJ1-6, with D unclear. Trimming removed 2 bases from V and 1 base from J, with 6 bases in between. The V gene's germline CDR1 is MGHDK and CDR2 SYGVNS. There are 15 residues in the CDR3. Here the CDR3 DNA reads TGTGCCAGCAGTGAAAAGGATTCCTATAATTCACCCCTCCACTTT. It translates to CASSEKDSYNSPLHF.